The 13 T cell receptor beta chains given below trace back to one sample, sequenced in a study of blood T cell repertoires in COVID-19. Sequencing was performed with immunoSEQ multiplex PCR; in TCRdb, only in-frame clones are kept and a portion is missing. This table has about 210,000 clones, about 91% appearing once. Sequencing was carried out using peripheral blood. These receptors originate from a woman in her forties with acute or convalescent COVID-19.

V is TRBV19 and J is TRBJ2-6, with 7 bases fitting TRBD1. The CDR3 has 17 amino acids. J was trimmed by 0 bases and V by 6 bases; bases with no gene match: 8. CDR1 and CDR2 from the germline V gene are LNHDA and SQIVND (reference sequence). CDR3 DNA: TGTGCCAGTAGCTGGACAGGCCCCCGCTCTGGGGCCAACGTCCTGACTTTC. Translating gives CASSWTGPRSGANVLTF.

This chain links TRBV7-3 with TRBJ2-2; D gene ambiguous. V lost 2 bases, J lost 1 base, and 8 bases lay in between. Germline V CDR1 and CDR2: SGHTA, FQGTGA. The CDR3 consists of 15 residues. CDR3 in amino acids: CASSLGPGNTGELFF. CDR3 in DNA: TGTGCCAGCAGCTTAGGTCCCGGGAACACCGGGGAGCTGTTTTTT.

V usage is TRBV5-4 and J usage is TRBJ2-1; possible D gene TRBD1, 5 bases. This CDR3 comprises 16 residues. Germline CDR1 is SGHNT and CDR2 is YYREEE (reference sequence). V dropped 3 bases and J dropped 1 base, with 14 bases sitting between them. The CDR3 DNA reads TGTGCCAGCAGCTCCGGACAAAGGCGGTCCTACAATGAGCAGTTCTTC. It encodes CASSSGQRRSYNEQFF.

This chain uses TRBV6-5 with TRBJ2-3; D is undetermined. The CDR3 runs 15 residues. V was shortened by 7 bases and J by 5 bases, with 19 bases between the two germline ends. The germline V gene has CDR1 MNHEY and CDR2 SVGAGI. This CDR3 reads CASIPMKRKRDTQYF. Written as DNA, the CDR3 is TGTGCCAGCATTCCTATGAAGCGAAAGAGAGATACGCAGTATTTT.

The rearrangement links TRBV10-3 to TRBJ1-2; D not resolved. Deletions cut 7 bases from V and 4 bases from J, with 7 bases between. Germline assignment: CDR1 ENHRY and CDR2 SYGVKD. The CDR3 is made up of 11 amino acids. The CDR3 loop is CAINGGYGYTF. CDR3 coding DNA: TGTGCCATCAACGGTGGCTATGGCTACACCTTC.

This chain links TRBV11-3 with TRBJ2-1; D is ambiguous. V shed 2 bases and J shed 1 base, with 3 bases lying between them. The CDR3 sequence is 13 residues long. In germline, CDR1 is SGHNT, CDR2 YENEEA. CDR3 protein: CASSLYSYNEQFF. CDR3 nucleotide sequence: TGTGCCAGCAGCTTATATTCCTACAATGAGCAGTTCTTC.

The chain links TRBV12-5 to TRBJ1-2; no clear D gene. The V and J ends lost 7 bases and 8 bases respectively, with 17 bases between them. The CDR3 is 13 residues long. Germline assignment: CDR1 LGHNT and CDR2 FRNRAP. The chain's CDR3 is CASAPGSHWGYTF. The CDR3 region has the DNA TGTGCTAGTGCGCCGGGGTCACATTGGGGCTACACCTTC. Looking up the rest from reference TRBV12-5 and TRBJ1-2 gives the full variable domain: DARVTQTPRHKVTEMGQEVTMRCQPILGHNTVFWYRQTMMQGLELLAYFRNRAPLDDSGMPKDRFSAEMPDATLATLKIQPSEPRDSAVYFCASAPGSHWGYTFGSGTRLTVV.

CDR3 region: CASSFGEGTNSPLHF. For the CDR3, the DNA is TGTGCCAGCAGCTTTGGAGAAGGAACTAATTCACCCCTCCACTTT. The rearrangement uses TRBV5-6 and TRBJ1-6; D gene uncertain. This CDR3 is built from 15 residues. In germline, CDR1 is SGHDT, CDR2 YYEEEE. Trimming took off 2 bases at V and 6 bases at J, with 12 bases between the two ends.

The chain has TRBV9 and TRBJ1-1; tentative D call: TRBD1 (6 bases). Germline lookup yields CDR1 SGDLS and CDR2 YYNGEE. The CDR3 is 14 residues long. With 4 bases removed from V and 1 base from J, the gap between germline ends came to 11 bases. The DNA for the CDR3 is TGTGCCAGCAGCACCCAGACAGGGAACACTGAAGCTTTCTTT. Its translation is CASSTQTGNTEAFF.

V usage is TRBV5-1 and J usage is TRBJ1-2; no firm D call. Germline V gene sequence: CDR1 SGHRS, CDR2 YFSETQ. The CDR3 extends over 14 amino acids. Trimming took 0 bases from V and 2 from J, leaving 8 bases between them. The CDR3 sequence is CASSLAQANYGYTF. The CDR3 DNA reads as TGCGCCAGCAGCTTGGCTCAGGCAAACTATGGCTACACCTTC.

The CDR3 is CASSDHGGSNTEAFF. The CDR3 nucleotides read TGTGCCAGCAGCGACCATGGAGGTTCGAACACTGAAGCTTTCTTT. The chain employs TRBV3-1 (or the pseudogene TRBV3-2) and TRBJ1-1; D call uncertain. Germline CDR1 and CDR2: LGHDT and YNNKEL (reference sequence). The V end was cut by 5 bases, the J end by 1 base, with 14 bases between. The CDR3 is 15 residues long.

This chain connects TRBV11-2 to TRBJ2-4; maybe TRBD2 (5 bases). CDR1 is SGHAT and CDR2 is FQNNGV in the germline V gene. Trimming pared 0 bases from V and 9 bases from J, leaving 15 bases between. The CDR3 runs to 15 residues. The CDR3 region has the DNA TGTGCCAGCAGCTTAGAGGCTAGCTTAGTACGCATTCAGTACTTC. The encoded protein is CASSLEASLVRIQYF.

The chain is built from TRBV10-3 and TRBJ2-1, with TRBD2 matching 12 bases. CDR1 is ENHRY, CDR2 SYGVKD, per germline. The CDR3 covers 15 residues. V trimming: 3 bases; J trimming: 7 bases; junction bases outside the gene matches: 4. CDR3: CAISELAGGPNEQFF. The CDR3 DNA sequence: TGTGCCATCAGTGAACTAGCGGGGGGCCCTAATGAGCAGTTCTTC.